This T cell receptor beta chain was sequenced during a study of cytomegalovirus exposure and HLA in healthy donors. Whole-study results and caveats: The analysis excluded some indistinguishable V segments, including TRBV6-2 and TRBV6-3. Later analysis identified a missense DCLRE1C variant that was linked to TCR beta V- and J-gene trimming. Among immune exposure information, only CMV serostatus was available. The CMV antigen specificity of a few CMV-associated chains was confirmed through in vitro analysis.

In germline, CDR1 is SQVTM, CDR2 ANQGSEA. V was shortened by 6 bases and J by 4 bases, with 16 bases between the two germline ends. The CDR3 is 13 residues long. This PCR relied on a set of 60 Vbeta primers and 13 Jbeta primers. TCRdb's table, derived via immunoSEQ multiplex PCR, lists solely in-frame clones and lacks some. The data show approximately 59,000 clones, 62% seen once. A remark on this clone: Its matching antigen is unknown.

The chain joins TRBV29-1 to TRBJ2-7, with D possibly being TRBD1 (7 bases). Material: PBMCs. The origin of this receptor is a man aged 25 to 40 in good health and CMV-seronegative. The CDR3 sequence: CSVAGQWAYEQYF. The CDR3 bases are TGCAGCGTCGCGGGACAGTGGGCTTACGAGCAGTACTTC.